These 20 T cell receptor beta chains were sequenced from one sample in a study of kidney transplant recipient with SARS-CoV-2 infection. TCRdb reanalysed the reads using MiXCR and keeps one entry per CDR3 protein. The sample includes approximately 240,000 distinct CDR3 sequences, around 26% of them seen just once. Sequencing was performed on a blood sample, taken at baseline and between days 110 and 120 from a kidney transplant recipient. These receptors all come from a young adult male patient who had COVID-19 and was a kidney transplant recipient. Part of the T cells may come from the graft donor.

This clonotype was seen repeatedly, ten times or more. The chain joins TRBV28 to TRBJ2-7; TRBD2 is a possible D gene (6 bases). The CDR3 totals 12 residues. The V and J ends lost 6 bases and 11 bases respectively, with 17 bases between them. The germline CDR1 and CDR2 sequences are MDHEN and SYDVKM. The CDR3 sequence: CASSSTDYWEYF. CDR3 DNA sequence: TGTGCCAGCAGCTCCACGGACTACTGGGAGTACTTC.

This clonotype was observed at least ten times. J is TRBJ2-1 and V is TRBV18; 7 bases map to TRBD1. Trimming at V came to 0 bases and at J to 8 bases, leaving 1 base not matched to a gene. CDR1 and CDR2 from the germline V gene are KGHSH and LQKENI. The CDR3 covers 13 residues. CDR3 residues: CASSPPQGHEQFF. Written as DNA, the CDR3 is TGTGCCAGCTCACCACCACAGGGGCATGAGCAGTTCTTC.

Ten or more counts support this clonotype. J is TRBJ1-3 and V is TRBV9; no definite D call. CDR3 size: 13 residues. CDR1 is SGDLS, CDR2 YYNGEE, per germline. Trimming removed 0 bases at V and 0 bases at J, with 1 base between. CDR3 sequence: CASSVDSGNTIYF. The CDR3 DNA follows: TGTGCCAGCAGCGTAGACTCTGGAAACACCATATATTTT.

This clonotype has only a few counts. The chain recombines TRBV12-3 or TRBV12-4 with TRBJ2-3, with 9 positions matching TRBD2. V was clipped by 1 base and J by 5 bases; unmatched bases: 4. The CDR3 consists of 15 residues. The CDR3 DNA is TGTGCCAGCAGTTTAGGGGTTAGCGGGGGAGATACGCAGTATTTT. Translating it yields CASSLGVSGGDTQYF.

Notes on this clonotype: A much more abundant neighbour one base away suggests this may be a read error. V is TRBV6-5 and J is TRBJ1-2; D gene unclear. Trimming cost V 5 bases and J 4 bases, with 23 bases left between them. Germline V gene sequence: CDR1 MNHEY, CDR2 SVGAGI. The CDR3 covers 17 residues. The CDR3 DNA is TGTGCCAGCAGTAAGGTTCAGGAATGTAGAAAGATCTATGGCTACACCTTC. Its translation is CASSKVQECRKIYGYTF.

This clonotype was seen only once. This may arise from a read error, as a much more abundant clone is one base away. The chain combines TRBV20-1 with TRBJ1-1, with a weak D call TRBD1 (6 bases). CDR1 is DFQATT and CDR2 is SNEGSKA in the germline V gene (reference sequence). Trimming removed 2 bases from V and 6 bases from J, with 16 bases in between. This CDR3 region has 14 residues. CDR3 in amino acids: CSARPSSGDAEAFF. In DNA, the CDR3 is TGCAGTGCTAGACCCTCTTCAGGGGACGCTGAAGCTTTCTTT.

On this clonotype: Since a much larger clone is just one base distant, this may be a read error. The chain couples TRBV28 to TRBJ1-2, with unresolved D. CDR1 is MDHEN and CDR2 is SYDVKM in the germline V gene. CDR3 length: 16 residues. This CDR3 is CGSVPPDGRKTYGYTF. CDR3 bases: TGTGGCAGTGTACCACCTGATGGCCGAAAGACCTATGGCTACACCTTC.

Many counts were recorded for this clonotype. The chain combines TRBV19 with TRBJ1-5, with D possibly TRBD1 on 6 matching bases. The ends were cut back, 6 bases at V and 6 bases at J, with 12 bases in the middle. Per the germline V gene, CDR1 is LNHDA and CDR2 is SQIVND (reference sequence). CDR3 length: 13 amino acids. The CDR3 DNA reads TGTGCCAGTAGCGCAGGGGTAGGTCAGCCCCAGCATTTT. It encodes CASSAGVGQPQHF.

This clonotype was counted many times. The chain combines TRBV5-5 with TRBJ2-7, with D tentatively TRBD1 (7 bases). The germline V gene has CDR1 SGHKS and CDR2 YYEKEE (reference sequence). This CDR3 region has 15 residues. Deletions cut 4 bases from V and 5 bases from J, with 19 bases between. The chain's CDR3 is CASSPTGAGGHEQYF. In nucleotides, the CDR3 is TGTGCCAGCAGCCCGACGGGGGCAGGGGGACACGAGCAGTACTTC. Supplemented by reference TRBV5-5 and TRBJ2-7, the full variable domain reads DAGVTQSPTHLIKTRGQQVTLRCSPISGHKSVSWYQQVLGQGPQFIFQYYEKEERGRGNFPDRFSARQFPNYSSELNVNALLLGDSALYLCASSPTGAGGHEQYFGPGTRLTVT.

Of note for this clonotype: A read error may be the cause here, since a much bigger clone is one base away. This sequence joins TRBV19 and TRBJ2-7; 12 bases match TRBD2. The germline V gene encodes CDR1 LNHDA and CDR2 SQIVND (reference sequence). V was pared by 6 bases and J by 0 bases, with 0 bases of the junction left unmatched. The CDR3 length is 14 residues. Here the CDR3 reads CASRTSGGSYEQYF. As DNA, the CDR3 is TGTGCCAGTAGGACTAGCGGGGGCTCCTACGAGCAGTACTTC.

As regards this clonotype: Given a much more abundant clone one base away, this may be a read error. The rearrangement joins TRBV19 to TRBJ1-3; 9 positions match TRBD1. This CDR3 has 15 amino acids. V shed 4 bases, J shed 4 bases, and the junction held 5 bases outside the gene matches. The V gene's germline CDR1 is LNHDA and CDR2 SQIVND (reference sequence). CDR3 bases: TGTGCCAGTAGTACCGGGACAGGGCGCGGAAACACCATATATTTT. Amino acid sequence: CASSTGTGRGNTIYF.

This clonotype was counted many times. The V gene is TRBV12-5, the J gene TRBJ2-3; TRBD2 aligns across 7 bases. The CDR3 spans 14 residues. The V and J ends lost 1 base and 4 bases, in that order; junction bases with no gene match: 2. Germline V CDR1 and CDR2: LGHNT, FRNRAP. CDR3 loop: CASGLGEGSDTQYF. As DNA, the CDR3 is TGTGCTAGTGGTTTGGGGGAGGGGTCAGATACGCAGTATTTT.

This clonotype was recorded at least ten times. CDR3 bases: TGTGCCAGCAGCCTGCAGGGGGCTGGAGAGACCCAGTACTTC. Translating it yields CASSLQGAGETQYF. The chain recombines TRBV6-5 with TRBJ2-5; 8 bases line up with TRBD1. J gave up 4 bases and V 6 bases, and 7 bases lay outside the gene matches. The CDR3 is 14 amino acids. Germline lookup yields CDR1 MNHEY and CDR2 SVGAGI.

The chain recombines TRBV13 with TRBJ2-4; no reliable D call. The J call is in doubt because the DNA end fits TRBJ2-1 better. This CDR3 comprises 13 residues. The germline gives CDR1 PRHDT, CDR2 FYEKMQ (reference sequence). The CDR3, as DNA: TGTGCCAGCAGCTGGCAAAAACGGGCCCCGCAGTTCTTC. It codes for CASSWQKRAPQFF.

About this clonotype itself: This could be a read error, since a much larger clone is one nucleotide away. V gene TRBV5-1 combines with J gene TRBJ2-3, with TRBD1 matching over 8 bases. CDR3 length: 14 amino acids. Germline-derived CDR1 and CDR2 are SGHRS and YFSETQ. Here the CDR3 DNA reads TGCGCCAGCAGCCTCGGACAGGGCACAGGTACGCAGTATTTT. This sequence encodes CASSLGQGTGTQYF.

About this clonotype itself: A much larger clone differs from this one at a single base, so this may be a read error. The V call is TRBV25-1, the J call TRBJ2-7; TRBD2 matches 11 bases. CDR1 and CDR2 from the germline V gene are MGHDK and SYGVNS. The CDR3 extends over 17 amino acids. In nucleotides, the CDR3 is TGTGCCAACAGTGAAGGCAGGAGGGCTAGCGGGAGGTACGAGCAGTACTTC. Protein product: CANSEGRRASGRYEQYF.

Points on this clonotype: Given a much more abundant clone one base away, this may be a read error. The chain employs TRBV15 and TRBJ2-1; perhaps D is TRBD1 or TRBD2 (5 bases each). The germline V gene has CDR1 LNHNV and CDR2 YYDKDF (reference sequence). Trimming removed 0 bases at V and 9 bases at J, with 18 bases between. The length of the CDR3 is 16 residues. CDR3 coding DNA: TGTGCCACCAGCAGAGAGCGGAGAGCTGATGGGGGTGAGCAGTTCTTC. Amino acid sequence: CATSRERRADGGEQFF.

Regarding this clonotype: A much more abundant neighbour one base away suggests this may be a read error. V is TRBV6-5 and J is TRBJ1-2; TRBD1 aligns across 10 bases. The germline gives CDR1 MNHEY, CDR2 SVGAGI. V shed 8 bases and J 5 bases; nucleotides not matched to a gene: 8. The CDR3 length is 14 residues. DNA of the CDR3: TGTGCCAGCGGGGTGACAGGGGGCCGGTATGGCTACACCTTC. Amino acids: CASGVTGGRYGYTF.

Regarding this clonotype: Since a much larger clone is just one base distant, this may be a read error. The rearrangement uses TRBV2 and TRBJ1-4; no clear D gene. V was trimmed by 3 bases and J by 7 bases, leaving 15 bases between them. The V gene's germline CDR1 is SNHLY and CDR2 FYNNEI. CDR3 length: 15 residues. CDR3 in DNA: TGTGCCAGCAGTGAGGCACCTTACTCTAGTGAAAAACTGTTTTTT. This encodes CASSEAPYSSEKLFF.

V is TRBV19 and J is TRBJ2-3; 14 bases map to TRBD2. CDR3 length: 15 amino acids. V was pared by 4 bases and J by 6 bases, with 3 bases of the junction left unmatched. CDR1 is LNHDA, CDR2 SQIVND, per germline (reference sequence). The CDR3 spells CASSRTSGRKDTQYF. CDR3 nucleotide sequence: TGTGCCAGTAGTAGGACTAGCGGGAGGAAGGATACGCAGTATTTT.